This TCR beta chain was recorded in a study of T-cell reconstitution after alpha-beta-depleted transplantation in children. This clonotype was recorded at least ten times. The TCRbeta library incorporated unique molecular identifiers. TCRdb called the PCR reads again in MiXCR, with one record for every CDR3 protein. The sample lists around 300,000 distinct CDR3 sequences; around 10% were seen once. Trimming took off 6 bases at V and 1 base at J, with 12 bases between the two ends. The CDR3 covers 13 residues. Per germline, CDR1 DFQATT and CDR2 SNEGSKA (reference sequence). This sequence was found in a male patient between 2 and 9 years old who had a stem cell transplant for chronic granulomatous disease, so the T cells may come from the graft donor. Sample: peripheral blood, taken 180 days after TCRalphabeta/CD19-depleted stem cell transplant. J is TRBJ2-5 and V is TRBV20-1; D not certain. The DNA for the CDR3 is TGCAGTGCGATGAGTACCCCCCAAGAGACCCAGTACTTC. Protein sequence: CSAMSTPQETQYF.